This T cell receptor beta chain was recovered during a study of blood T cell repertoires in COVID-19. The CDR3 has 14 amino acids. V was clipped by 3 bases and J by 6 bases; unmatched bases: 8. Germline-derived CDR1 and CDR2 are SGHTA and FQGNSA. The method was immunoSEQ multiplex PCR; TCRdb's version includes in-frame clones alone and lacks a portion of them. The sample includes about 230,000 clones, 84% of them seen just once. The chain couples TRBV7-2 to TRBJ2-7; 7 bases are shared with TRBD2. The sequence was collected from a man aged 40-49 years who had recovered from COVID-19. The sequenced sample consisted of peripheral blood. Here the CDR3 DNA reads TGTGCCAGCAGCTTGGCCCCGTCGGGGGGCGAGCAGTACTTC. Protein: CASSLAPSGGEQYF. The whole variable domain, filled in from reference TRBV7-2 and TRBJ2-7, reads GAGVSQSPSNKVTEKGKDVELRCDPISGHTALYWYRQSLGQGLEFLIYFQGNSAPDKSGLPSDRFSAERTGGSVSTLTIQRTQQEDSAVYLCASSLAPSGGEQYFGPGTRLTVT.